This T cell receptor (beta chain) was captured by sequencing in a study of blood T cells in healthy people across ages. About this clonotype: Its antigen is not known.

The germline V gene encodes CDR1 SGHRS and CDR2 YFSETQ. With V trimmed by 5 bases and J by 1 base, 6 bases remained unmatched. This CDR3 is built from 16 residues. Notes on the study in general: The fall in TCR beta diversity per million T cells was roughly linear with age. When set beside aged donors, long-lived donors presented more naive CD4+ cells and higher diversity.

Approximately 9 milliliters was the volume of peripheral blood drawn from each donor. Using a J-beta primer mix together with a sample-barcoded 5' primer, a second PCR was run for about 7 to 12 cycles. Using its own MiXCR run on the 5' RACE reads, TCRdb lists one record per CDR3 protein. The repertoire holds fewer than 1.5 million distinct CDR3 sequences, with 42% as singletons. This receptor was taken from a woman between 18 and 29 years old in good health. The source material was blood. The chain uses TRBV5-1 and TRBJ1-1, with 12 bases identical to TRBD1. CDR3 nucleotides: TGCGCCAGCAGAATGGGACAGGGGGCGGGGAACACTGAAGCTTTCTTT. Translating it yields CASRMGQGAGNTEAFF. The whole variable domain, filled in from reference TRBV5-1 and TRBJ1-1, reads KAGVTQTPRYLIKTRGQQVTLSCSPISGHRSVSWYQQTPGQGLQFLFEYFSETQRNKGNFPGRFSGRQFSNSRSEMNVSTLELGDSALYLCASRMGQGAGNTEAFFGQGTRLTVV.